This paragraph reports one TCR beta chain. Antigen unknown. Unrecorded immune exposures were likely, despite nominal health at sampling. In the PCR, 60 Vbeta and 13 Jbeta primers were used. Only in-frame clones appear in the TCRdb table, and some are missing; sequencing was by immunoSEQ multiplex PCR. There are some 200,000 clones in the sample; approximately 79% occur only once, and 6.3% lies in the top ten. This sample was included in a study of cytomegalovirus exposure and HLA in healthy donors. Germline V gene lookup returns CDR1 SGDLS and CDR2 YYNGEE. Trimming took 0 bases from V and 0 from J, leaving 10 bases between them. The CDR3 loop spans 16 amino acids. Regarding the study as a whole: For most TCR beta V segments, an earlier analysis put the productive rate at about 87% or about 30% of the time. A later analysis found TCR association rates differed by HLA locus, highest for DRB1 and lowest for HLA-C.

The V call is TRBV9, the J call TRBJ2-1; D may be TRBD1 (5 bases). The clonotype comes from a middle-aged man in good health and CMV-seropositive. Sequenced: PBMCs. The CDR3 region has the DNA TGTGCCAGCAGCGTAGATGGGGCTGGCTCCTACAATGAGCAGTTCTTC. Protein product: CASSVDGAGSYNEQFF.